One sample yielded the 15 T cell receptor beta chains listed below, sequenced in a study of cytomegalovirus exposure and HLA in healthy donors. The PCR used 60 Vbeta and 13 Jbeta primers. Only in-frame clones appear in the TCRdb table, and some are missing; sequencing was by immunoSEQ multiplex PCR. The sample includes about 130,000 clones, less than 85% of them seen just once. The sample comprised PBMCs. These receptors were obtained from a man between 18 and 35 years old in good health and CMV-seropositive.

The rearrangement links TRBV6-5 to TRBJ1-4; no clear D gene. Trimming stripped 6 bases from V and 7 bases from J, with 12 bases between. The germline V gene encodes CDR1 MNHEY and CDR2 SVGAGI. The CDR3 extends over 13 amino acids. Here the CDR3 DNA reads TGTGCCAGCAGCCTTAGTATTACTGAAAAACTGTTTTTT. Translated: CASSLSITEKLFF.

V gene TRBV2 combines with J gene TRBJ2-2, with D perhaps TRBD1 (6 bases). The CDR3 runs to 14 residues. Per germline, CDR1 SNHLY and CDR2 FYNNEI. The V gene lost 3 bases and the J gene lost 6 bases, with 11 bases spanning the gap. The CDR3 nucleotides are TGTGCCAGCAGTGACAGGGGATTCGCCGGGGAGCTGTTTTTT. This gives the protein CASSDRGFAGELFF. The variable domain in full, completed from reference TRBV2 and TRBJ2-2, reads EPEVTQTPSHQVTQMGQEVILRCVPISNHLYFYWYRQILGQKVEFLVSFYNNEISEKSEIFDDQFSVERPDGSNFTLKIRSTKLEDSAMYFCASSDRGFAGELFFGEGSRLTVL.

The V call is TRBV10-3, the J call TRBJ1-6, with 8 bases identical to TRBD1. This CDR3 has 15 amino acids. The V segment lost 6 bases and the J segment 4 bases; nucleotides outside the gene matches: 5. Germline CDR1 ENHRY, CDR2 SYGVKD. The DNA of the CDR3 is TGTGCCATCAGGACAGGGGCGACATATAATTCACCCCTCCACTTT. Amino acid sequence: CAIRTGATYNSPLHF.

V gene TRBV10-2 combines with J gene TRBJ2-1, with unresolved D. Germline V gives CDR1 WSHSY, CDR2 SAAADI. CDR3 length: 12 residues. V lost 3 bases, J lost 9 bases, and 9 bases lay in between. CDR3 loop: CASSEGAFEQFF. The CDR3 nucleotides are TGCGCCAGCAGTGAAGGAGCATTTGAGCAGTTCTTC.

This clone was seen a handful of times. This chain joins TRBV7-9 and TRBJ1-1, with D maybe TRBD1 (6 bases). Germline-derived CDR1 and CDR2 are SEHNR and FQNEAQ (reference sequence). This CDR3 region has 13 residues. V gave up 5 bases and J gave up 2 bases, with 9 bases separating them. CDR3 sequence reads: CASSVDSNTEAFF. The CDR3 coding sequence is TGTGCCAGCAGCGTGGACAGTAACACTGAAGCTTTCTTT.

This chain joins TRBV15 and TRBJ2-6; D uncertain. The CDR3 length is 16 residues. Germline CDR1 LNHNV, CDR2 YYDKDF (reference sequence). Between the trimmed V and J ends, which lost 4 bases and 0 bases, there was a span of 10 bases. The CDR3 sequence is CATSKDRSSGANVLTF. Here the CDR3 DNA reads TGTGCCACCAGCAAAGACCGGAGCTCTGGGGCCAACGTCCTGACTTTC.

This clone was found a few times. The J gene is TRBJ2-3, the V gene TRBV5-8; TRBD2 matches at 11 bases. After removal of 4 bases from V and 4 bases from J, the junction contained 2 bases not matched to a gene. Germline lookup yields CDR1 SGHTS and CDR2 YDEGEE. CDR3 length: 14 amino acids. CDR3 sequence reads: CASSEGLAADTQYF. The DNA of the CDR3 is TGTGCCAGCAGCGAGGGACTAGCGGCAGATACGCAGTATTTT.

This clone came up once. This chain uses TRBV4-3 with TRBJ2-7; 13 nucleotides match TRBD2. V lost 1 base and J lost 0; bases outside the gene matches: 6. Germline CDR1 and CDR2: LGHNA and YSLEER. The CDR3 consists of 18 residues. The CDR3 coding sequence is TGCGCCAGCAGCCAAGGGTTGGGGACTAGCGGGACCTCCTACGAGCAGTACTTC. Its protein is CASSQGLGTSGTSYEQYF.

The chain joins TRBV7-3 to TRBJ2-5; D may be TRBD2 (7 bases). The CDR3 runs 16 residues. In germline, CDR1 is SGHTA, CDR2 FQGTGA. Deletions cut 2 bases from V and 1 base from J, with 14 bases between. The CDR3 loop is CASSLGGAALQETQYF. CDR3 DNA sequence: TGTGCCAGCAGCTTAGGGGGGGCTGCCCTCCAAGAGACCCAGTACTTC. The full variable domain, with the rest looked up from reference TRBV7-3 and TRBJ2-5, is GAGVSQTPSNKVTEKGKYVELRCDPISGHTALYWYRQSLGQGPEFLIYFQGTGAADDSGLPNDRFFAVRPEGSVSTLKIQRTERGDSAVYLCASSLGGAALQETQYFGPGTRLLVL.

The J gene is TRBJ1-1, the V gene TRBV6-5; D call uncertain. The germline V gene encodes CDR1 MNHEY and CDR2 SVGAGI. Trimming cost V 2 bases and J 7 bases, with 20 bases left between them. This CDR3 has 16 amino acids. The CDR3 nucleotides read TGTGCCAGCAGTTACGACCCCGCCCGGGGTAATCTTGAAGCTTTCTTT. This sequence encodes CASSYDPARGNLEAFF.

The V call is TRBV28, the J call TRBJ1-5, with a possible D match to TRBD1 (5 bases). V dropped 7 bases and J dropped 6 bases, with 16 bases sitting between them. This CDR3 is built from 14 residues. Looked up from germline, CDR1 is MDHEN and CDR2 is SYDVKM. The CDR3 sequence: CASNGGSVAQPQHF. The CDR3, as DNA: TGTGCCAGCAACGGGGGGTCGGTTGCTCAGCCCCAGCATTTT. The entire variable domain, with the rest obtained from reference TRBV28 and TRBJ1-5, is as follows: DVKVTQSSRYLVKRTGEKVFLECVQDMDHENMFWYRQDPGLGLRLIYFSYDVKMKEKGDIPEGYSVSREKKERFSLILESASTNQTSMYLCASNGGSVAQPQHFGDGTRLSIL.

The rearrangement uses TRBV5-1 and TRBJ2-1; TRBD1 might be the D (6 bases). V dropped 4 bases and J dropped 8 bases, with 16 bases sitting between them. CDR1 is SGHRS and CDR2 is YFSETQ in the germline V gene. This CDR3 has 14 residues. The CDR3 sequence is CASSTTTGFDEQFF. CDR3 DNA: TGCGCCAGCAGCACGACCACAGGGTTCGATGAGCAGTTCTTC. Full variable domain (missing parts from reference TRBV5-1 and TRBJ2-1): KAGVTQTPRYLIKTRGQQVTLSCSPISGHRSVSWYQQTPGQGLQFLFEYFSETQRNKGNFPGRFSGRQFSNSRSEMNVSTLELGDSALYLCASSTTTGFDEQFFGPGTRLTVL.

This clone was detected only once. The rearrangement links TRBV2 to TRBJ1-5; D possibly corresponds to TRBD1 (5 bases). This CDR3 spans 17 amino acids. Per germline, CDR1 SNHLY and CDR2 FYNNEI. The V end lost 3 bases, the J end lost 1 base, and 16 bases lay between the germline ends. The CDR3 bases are TGTGCCAGCAGTGACCCTATCAGACAGTTCAGCAATCAGCCCCAGCATTTT. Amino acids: CASSDPIRQFSNQPQHF.

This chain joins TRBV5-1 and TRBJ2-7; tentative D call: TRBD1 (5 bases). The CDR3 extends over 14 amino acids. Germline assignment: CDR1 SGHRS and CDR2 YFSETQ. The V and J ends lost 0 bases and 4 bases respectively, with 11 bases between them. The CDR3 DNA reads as TGCGCCAGCAGCTTGGGGCAGGGTGTATACGAGCAGTACTTC. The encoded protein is CASSLGQGVYEQYF.

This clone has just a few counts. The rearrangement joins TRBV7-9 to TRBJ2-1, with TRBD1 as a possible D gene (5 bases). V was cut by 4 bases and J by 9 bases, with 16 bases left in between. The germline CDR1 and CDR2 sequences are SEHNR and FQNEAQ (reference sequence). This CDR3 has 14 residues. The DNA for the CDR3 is TGTGCCAGCAGCTCAGGGCAATTTATCATTGAGCAGTTCTTC. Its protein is CASSSGQFIIEQFF. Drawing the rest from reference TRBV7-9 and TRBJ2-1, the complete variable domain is DTGVSQNPRHKITKRGQNVTFRCDPISEHNRLYWYRQTLGQGPEFLTYFQNEAQLEKSRLLSDRFSAERPKGSFSTLEIQRTEQGDSAMYLCASSSGQFIIEQFFGPGTRLTVL.